Shown below are 3 T cell receptor beta chains from a single sample sequenced in a study of T cells in Graves' hyperthyroidism and ophthalmopathy. Amplified regions were TCR beta CDR3 sequences from RNA transcripts. An initial round of RT-PCR targeting the TCR CDR3 relied on the HTBI primer set. Via MiXCR, TCRdb re-called the multiplex PCR reads, giving one row per CDR3 protein. The sample lists under 350,000 distinct CDR3 sequences, 21% occurring once. Material for sequencing was blood. These receptors came from a woman aged 45-65 years with Graves' hyperthyroidism.

There are many counts of this clonotype. This chain joins TRBV29-1 and TRBJ2-2, with 8 nucleotides matching TRBD2. CDR3 length equals 16 residues. CDR1 SQVTM and CDR2 ANQGSEA come from the germline V gene. V was pared by 4 bases and J by 2 bases, with 9 bases of the junction left unmatched. The CDR3, as DNA: TGCAGCGTTGGCCTCTTGGCGGGGGGAAACACCGGGGAGCTGTTTTTT. It is translated as CSVGLLAGGNTGELFF.

The chain is built from TRBV18 and TRBJ2-2; the match to TRBD2 covers 8 bases. There are 18 residues in the CDR3. V shed 2 bases and J 3 bases; nucleotides not matched to a gene: 11. CDR1 and CDR2 from the germline V gene are KGHSH and LQKENI. The CDR3 region has the DNA TGTGCCAGCTCACCAGTCCTTGGGGGAGCGGGAGACACCGGGGAGCTGTTTTTT. It specifies CASSPVLGGAGDTGELFF.

The chain carries TRBV25-1 and TRBJ1-4; D unresolved. CDR1 and CDR2 (germline): MGHDK, SYGVNS. There are 12 residues in the CDR3. V was clipped by 7 bases and J by 10 bases, with 13 bases between them. The CDR3 DNA sequence: TGTGCCAGCACGCACGAATTGGGAAAACTGTTTTTT. Protein product: CASTHELGKLFF.